One sample yielded the 11 T cell receptor beta chains listed below, sequenced in a study of blood T cell repertoires in COVID-19. Clones were sequenced by immunoSEQ multiplex PCR, and TCRdb holds only the in-frame ones, with some missing. The sample includes approximately 270,000 clones, 89% of them seen just once. The sample taken for sequencing was PBMCs or T cells enriched from blood (not recorded which). The receptors derive from a woman aged 60-75 years who had recovered from COVID-19.

This sequence joins TRBV15 and TRBJ2-5; the match to TRBD1 covers 9 bases. Per the germline V gene, CDR1 is LNHNV and CDR2 is YYDKDF (reference sequence). With V trimmed by 3 bases and J by 7 bases, 9 bases remained unmatched. The CDR3 length is 15 residues. The CDR3 DNA follows: TGTGCCACCAGCAGGTCAAGGACAGGGGATGGGACCCAGTACTTC. Protein product: CATSRSRTGDGTQYF.

The chain has TRBV9 and TRBJ1-2; the D gene is possibly TRBD1 (6 bases). V lost 2 bases and J lost 4, with 15 bases in between. Germline-derived CDR1 and CDR2 are SGDLS and YYNGEE. This CDR3 has 15 amino acids. The CDR3, as DNA: TGTGCCAGCAGCGTCAACCCAGGGGAGGGCTATGGCTACACCTTC. This translates into CASSVNPGEGYGYTF.

The chain is built from TRBV18 and TRBJ2-5; perhaps TRBD1 as D (5 bases). The CDR3 runs 18 residues. Germline V CDR1 and CDR2: KGHSH, LQKENI. V lost 2 bases to trimming and J lost 2 bases, with 21 bases between them. DNA for the CDR3: TGTGCCAGCTCACCAGTCGAAGGGGCGGCAACTACTCAAGAGACCCAGTACTTC. Its protein product is CASSPVEGAATTQETQYF.

This sequence joins TRBV5-1 and TRBJ2-1, with 10 bases matching TRBD2. The germline V gene has CDR1 SGHRS and CDR2 YFSETQ. The CDR3 runs to 15 residues. The ends lost 0 bases at V and 8 bases at J; junction bases unmatched: 5. CDR3 residues: CASSLDGLAVDEQFF. The CDR3 coding sequence is TGCGCCAGCAGCTTGGATGGACTAGCGGTAGATGAGCAGTTCTTC.

The V and J genes are TRBV12-3 or TRBV12-4 and TRBJ1-2; D call uncertain. Trimming left V 3 bases short and J 2 bases short, with 7 bases between. The CDR3 is made up of 13 amino acids. The CDR3, as DNA: TGTGCCAGCAGTTTGGGCAGGAACTATGGCTACACCTTC. This gives the protein CASSLGRNYGYTF.

The chain links TRBV3-1 (or the pseudogene TRBV3-2) to TRBJ2-7; 11 nucleotides agree with TRBD1. Germline V gives CDR1 LGHDT, CDR2 YNNKEL (reference sequence). J gave up 3 bases and V 5 bases, and 6 bases lay outside the gene matches. The CDR3 covers 15 residues. The CDR3 region is CASSYYGTGGYEQYF. In DNA, the CDR3 is TGTGCCAGCAGCTATTACGGGACAGGGGGCTACGAGCAGTACTTC.

The chain links TRBV10-3 to TRBJ1-5; no definite D call. V was shortened by 0 bases and J by 9 bases, with 9 bases between the two germline ends. Germline values: CDR1 ENHRY, CDR2 SYGVKD. CDR3 length equals 13 residues. The CDR3 nucleotides read TGTGCCATCAGTGAGTCAGCGGTTCTGCCCCAGCATTTT. It specifies CAISESAVLPQHF.

The genes are TRBV7-2 and TRBJ1-6, with D possibly TRBD1 on 6 matching bases. Germline-derived CDR1 and CDR2 are SGHTA and FQGNSA. The V gene lost 1 base and the J gene lost 7 bases, with 14 bases spanning the gap. The length of the CDR3 is 16 residues. The CDR3 here is CASSLESGTLNSPLHF. The CDR3 nucleotides are TGTGCCAGCAGCTTAGAATCCGGGACACTGAATTCACCCCTCCACTTT.

Written as DNA, the CDR3 is TGTGCCAGCAGCTCAAGGGGCGGAGAGACCCAGTACTTC. As protein: CASSSRGGETQYF. The chain links TRBV11-2 to TRBJ2-5, with D tentatively TRBD1 (5 bases). Trimming left V 4 bases short and J 4 bases short, with 10 bases between. Germline loops: CDR1 SGHAT, CDR2 FQNNGV. CDR3 length equals 13 residues.

The count of this clone is one. The V gene is TRBV12-5, the J gene TRBJ1-2; 9 bases map to TRBD1. Losses at the gene ends were 5 bases for V and 7 bases for J; bases not matched to a gene: 8. Germline V gene data show CDR1 as LGHNT and CDR2 as FRNRAP. The CDR3 loop spans 14 amino acids. For the CDR3, the DNA is TGTGCTAGTGGTCCCCGGGGACAGGGAGTTGGCTACACCTTC. Translated: CASGPRGQGVGYTF.

The V call is TRBV6-5, the J call TRBJ2-2; 9 nucleotides align to TRBD1. The V gene end was trimmed by 6 bases and the J gene end by 3 bases; junction bases not matched to a gene: 5. Germline CDR1 is MNHEY and CDR2 is SVGAGI. The CDR3 has 15 residues. The CDR3 protein is CASSAGTGYTGELFF. DNA of the CDR3: TGTGCCAGCAGCGCCGGGACAGGGTACACCGGGGAGCTGTTTTTT.